This T cell receptor (beta chain) was recorded in a study of Ad26.COV2.S vaccination and SARS-CoV-2 variants. Notes on the study in general: Following vaccination, spike-specific CD8+ and CD4+ T cell responses reportedly exhibited substantial breadth. It was found that vaccine and placebo recipients had similar non-spike TCR breadth.

Comments on this clone: Its antigen remains unknown.

The ends lost 3 bases at V and 2 bases at J; junction bases unmatched: 8. The CDR3 covers 17 residues. Libraries were prepared by immunoSEQ multiplex PCR; TCRdb keeps only in-frame clonotypes and omits some of them. The table includes some 370,000 clones, 83% detected once. The treatment denotes: around 19 received Ad26.COV2.S at low or high dose, single or two shots; 5 received placebo; per-sample allocation not given. Sampling took place 63 days after the first vaccine or placebo injection. V is TRBV23-1 and J is TRBJ2-2, with 8 bases that match TRBD2. TRBV23-1 is labeled an ORF, and its function is uncertain. The source of this sequence is a person between 18 and 65 years old who received the Ad26.COV2.S COVID-19 vaccine or a placebo. This material consisted of peripheral blood, taken in a trial of Ad26.COV2.S vaccine versus placebo. CDR3 in amino acids: CASSQWRGDLNTGELFF. The CDR3 coding sequence is TGCGCCAGCAGTCAGTGGCGGGGGGACCTAAACACCGGGGAGCTGTTTTTT.